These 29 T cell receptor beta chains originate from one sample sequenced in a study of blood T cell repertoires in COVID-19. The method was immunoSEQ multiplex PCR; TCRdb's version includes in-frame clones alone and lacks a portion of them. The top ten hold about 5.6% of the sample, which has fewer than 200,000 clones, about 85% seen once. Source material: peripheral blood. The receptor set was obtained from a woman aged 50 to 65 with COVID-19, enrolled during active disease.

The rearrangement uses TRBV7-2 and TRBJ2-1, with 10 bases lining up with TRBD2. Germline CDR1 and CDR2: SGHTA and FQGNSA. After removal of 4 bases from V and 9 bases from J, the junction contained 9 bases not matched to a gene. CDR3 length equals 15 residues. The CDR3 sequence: CASSSTGTSVLEQFF. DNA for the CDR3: TGTGCCAGCAGCTCAACCGGGACTAGCGTTCTTGAGCAGTTCTTC.

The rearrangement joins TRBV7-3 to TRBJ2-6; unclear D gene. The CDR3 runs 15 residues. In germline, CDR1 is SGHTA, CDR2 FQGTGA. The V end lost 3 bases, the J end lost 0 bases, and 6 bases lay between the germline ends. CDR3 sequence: CASSFLSSGANVLTF. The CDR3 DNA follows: TGTGCCAGCAGCTTCCTTTCCTCTGGGGCCAACGTCCTGACTTTC.

The CDR3 coding sequence is TGTGCCAGCAGCCCTACTAGCGGGGGGGCCAATGAGCAGTTCTTC. Translated, it gives CASSPTSGGANEQFF. This chain links TRBV7-6 with TRBJ2-1, with 13 bases lining up with TRBD2. With V trimmed by 5 bases and J by 6 bases, 4 bases remained unmatched. Germline CDR1 reads SGHVS; CDR2 reads FNYEAQ. The CDR3 is 15 amino acids.

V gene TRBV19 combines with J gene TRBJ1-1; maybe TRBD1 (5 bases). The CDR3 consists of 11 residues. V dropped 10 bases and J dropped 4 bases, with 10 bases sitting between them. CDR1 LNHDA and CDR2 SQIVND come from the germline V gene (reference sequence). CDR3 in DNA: TGTGCCACTGGGGCGGTCACTGAAGCTTTCTTT. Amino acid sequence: CATGAVTEAFF. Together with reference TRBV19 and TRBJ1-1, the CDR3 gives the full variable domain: DGGITQSPKYLFRKEGQNVTLSCEQNLNHDAMYWYRQDPGQGLRLIYYSQIVNDFQKGDIAEGYSVSREKKESFPLTVTSAQKNPTAFYLCATGAVTEAFFGQGTRLTVV.

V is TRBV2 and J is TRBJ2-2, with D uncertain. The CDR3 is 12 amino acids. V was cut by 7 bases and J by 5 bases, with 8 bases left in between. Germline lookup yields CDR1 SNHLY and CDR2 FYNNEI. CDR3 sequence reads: CASTYQTGELFF. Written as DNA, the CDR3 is TGTGCCAGCACGTATCAGACCGGGGAGCTGTTTTTT.

CDR3: CASRLGLGGYNEQFF. CDR3 nucleotide sequence: TGTGCCAGCAGACTGGGACTAGGGGGTTACAATGAGCAGTTCTTC. The chain has TRBV7-3 and TRBJ2-1; 8 bases match TRBD2. This CDR3 is 15 amino acids long. Germline CDR1 and CDR2: SGHTA and FQGTGA. The V gene end was trimmed by 6 bases and the J gene end by 4 bases; junction bases not matched to a gene: 8.

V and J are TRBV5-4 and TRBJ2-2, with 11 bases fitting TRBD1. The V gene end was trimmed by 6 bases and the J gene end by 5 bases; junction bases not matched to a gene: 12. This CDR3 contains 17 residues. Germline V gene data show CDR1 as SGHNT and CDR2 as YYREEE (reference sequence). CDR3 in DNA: TGTGCCAGCACTCCTCTTGGCGGGACAGGGGGTACCGGGGAGCTGTTTTTT. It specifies CASTPLGGTGGTGELFF.

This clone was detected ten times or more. The CDR3 region has the DNA TGTGCCAGTAGTATAGAAGGGGGACCGACCTACGAGCAGTACTTC. As protein: CASSIEGGPTYEQYF. The V and J genes are TRBV19 and TRBJ2-7; D is possibly TRBD1 (6 bases). V shed 0 bases and J shed 2 bases, with 11 bases lying between them. This CDR3 has 15 amino acids. Germline CDR1 and CDR2: LNHDA and SQIVND (reference sequence).

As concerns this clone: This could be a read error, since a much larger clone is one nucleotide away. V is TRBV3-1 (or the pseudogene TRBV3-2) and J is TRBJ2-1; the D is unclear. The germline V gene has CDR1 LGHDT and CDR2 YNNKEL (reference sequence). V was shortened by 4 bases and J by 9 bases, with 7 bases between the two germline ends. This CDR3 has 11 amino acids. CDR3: CASSLSSEQFF. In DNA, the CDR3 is TGTGCCAGCAGCCTTTCTAGTGAGCAGTTCTTC.

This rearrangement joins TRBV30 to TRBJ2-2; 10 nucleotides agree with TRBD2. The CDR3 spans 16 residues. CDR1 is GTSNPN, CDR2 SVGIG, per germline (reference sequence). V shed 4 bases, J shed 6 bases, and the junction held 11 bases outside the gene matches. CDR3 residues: CAWNYQRGGLAGELFF. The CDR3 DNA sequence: TGTGCCTGGAACTATCAGCGGGGGGGCCTGGCCGGGGAGCTGTTTTTT.

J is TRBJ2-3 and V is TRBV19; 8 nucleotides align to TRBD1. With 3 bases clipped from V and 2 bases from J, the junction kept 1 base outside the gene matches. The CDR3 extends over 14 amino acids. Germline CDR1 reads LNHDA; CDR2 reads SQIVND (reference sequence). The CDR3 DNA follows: TGTGCCAGTAGTATGCAGGGGGCCACAGATACGCAGTATTTT. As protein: CASSMQGATDTQYF.

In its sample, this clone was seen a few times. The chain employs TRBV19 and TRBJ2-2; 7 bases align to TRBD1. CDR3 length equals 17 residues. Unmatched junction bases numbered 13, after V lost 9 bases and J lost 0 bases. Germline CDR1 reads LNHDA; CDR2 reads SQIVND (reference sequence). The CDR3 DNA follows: TGTGCCAGCTCGCCGGGACAGAAAAACTCGAACACCGGGGAGCTGTTTTTT. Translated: CASSPGQKNSNTGELFF.

Here the CDR3 DNA reads TGTGCCAGCAGCTTGGGGAGTTTGCGGGCGCAAGAGACCCAGTACTTC. The encoded protein is CASSLGSLRAQETQYF. The chain has TRBV7-2 and TRBJ2-5; the D gene is possibly TRBD2 (5 bases). V lost 3 bases, J lost 2 bases, and 16 bases lay in between. This CDR3 is built from 16 residues. Germline values: CDR1 SGHTA, CDR2 FQGNSA. The full variable domain, with the rest looked up from reference TRBV7-2 and TRBJ2-5, is GAGVSQSPSNKVTEKGKDVELRCDPISGHTALYWYRQSLGQGLEFLIYFQGNSAPDKSGLPSDRFSAERTGGSVSTLTIQRTQQEDSAVYLCASSLGSLRAQETQYFGPGTRLLVL.

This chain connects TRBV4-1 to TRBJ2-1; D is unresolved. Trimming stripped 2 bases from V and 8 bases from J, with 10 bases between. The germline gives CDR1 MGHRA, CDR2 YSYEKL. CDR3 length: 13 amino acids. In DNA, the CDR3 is TGCGCCAGCAGCCAACTAGTCTCCCATGAGCAGTTCTTC. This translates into CASSQLVSHEQFF.

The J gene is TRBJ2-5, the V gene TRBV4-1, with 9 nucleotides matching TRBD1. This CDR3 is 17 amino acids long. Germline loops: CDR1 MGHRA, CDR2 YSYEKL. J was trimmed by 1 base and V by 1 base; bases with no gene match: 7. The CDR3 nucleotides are TGCGCCAGCAGCCAAGCCGGGACAGGGTCCCTCCAAGAGACCCAGTACTTC. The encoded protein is CASSQAGTGSLQETQYF.

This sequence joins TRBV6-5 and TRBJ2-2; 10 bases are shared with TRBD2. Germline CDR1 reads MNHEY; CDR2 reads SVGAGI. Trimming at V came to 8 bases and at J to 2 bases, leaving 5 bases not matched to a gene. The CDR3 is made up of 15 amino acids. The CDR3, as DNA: TGTGCCAGCGGTAGCGGGGGGCTTAACACCGGGGAGCTGTTTTTT. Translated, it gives CASGSGGLNTGELFF.

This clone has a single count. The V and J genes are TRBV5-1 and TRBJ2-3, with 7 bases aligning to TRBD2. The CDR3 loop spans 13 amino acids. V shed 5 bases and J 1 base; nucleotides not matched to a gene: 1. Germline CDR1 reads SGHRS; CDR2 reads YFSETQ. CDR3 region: CASRAGGTDTQYF. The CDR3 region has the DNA TGCGCCAGCAGGGCGGGGGGCACAGATACGCAGTATTTT.

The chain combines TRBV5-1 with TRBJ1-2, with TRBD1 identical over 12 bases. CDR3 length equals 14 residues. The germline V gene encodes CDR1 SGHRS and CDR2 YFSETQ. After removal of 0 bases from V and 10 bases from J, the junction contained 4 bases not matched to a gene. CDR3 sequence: CASSLEGTGGFYTF. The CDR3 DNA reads TGCGCCAGCAGCTTGGAGGGGACAGGGGGCTTCTACACCTTC.

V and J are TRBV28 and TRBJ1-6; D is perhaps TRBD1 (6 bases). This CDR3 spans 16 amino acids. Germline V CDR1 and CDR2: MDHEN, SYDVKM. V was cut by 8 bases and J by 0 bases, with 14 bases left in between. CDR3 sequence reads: CASGGQPSSYNSPLHF. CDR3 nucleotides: TGTGCCAGCGGAGGACAGCCTAGCTCCTATAATTCACCCCTCCACTTT. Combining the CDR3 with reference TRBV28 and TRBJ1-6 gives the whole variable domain DVKVTQSSRYLVKRTGEKVFLECVQDMDHENMFWYRQDPGLGLRLIYFSYDVKMKEKGDIPEGYSVSREKKERFSLILESASTNQTSMYLCASGGQPSSYNSPLHFGNGTRLTVT.

The chain's CDR3 is CASSFGQGGITEAFF. The CDR3 bases are TGTGCCAGCAGCTTCGGACAGGGCGGAATCACTGAAGCTTTCTTT. The chain employs TRBV9 and TRBJ1-1; TRBD1 matches at 8 bases. The length of the CDR3 is 15 residues. CDR1 and CDR2 from the germline V gene are SGDLS and YYNGEE. The trim removed 4 bases at V and 4 bases at J, leaving 9 bases unmatched.

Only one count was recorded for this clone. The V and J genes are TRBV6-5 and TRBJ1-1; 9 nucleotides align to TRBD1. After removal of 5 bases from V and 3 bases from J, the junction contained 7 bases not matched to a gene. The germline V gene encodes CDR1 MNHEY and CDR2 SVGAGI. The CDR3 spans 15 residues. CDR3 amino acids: CASSMGQGRDTEAFF. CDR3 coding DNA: TGTGCCAGCAGTATGGGACAGGGCCGGGACACTGAAGCTTTCTTT.

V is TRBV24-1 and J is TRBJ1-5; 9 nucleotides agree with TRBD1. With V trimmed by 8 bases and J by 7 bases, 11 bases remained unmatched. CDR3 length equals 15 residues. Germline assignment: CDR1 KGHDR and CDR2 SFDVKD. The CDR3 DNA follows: TGTGCCACCATCTCGCACAGGGGGCAGGGGCAGCCCCAGCATTTT. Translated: CATISHRGQGQPQHF.

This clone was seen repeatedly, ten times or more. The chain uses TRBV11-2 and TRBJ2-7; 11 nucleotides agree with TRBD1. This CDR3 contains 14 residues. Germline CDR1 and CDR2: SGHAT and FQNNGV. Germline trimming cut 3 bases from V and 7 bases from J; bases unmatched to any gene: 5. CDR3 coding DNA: TGTGCCAGCAGCTTCCGGGACAGGGGGTGGGAGCAGTACTTC. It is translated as CASSFRDRGWEQYF.

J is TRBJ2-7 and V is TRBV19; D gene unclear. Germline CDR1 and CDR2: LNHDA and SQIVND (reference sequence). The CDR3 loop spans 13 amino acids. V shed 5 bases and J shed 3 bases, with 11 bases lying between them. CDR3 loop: CASSDTPDYEQYF. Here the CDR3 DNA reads TGTGCCAGTAGTGATACTCCCGACTACGAGCAGTACTTC.

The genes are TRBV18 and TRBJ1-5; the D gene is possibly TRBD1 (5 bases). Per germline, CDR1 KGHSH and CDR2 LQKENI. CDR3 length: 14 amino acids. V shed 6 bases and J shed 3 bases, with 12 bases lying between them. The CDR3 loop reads CASSLQEINQPQHF. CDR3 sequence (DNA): TGTGCCAGCTCGCTACAGGAAATCAATCAGCCCCAGCATTTT. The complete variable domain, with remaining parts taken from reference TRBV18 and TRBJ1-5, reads NAGVMQNPRHLVRRRGQEARLRCSPMKGHSHVYWYRQLPEEGLKFMVYLQKENIIDESGMPKERFSAEFPKEGPSILRIQQVVRGDSAAYFCASSLQEINQPQHFGDGTRLSIL.

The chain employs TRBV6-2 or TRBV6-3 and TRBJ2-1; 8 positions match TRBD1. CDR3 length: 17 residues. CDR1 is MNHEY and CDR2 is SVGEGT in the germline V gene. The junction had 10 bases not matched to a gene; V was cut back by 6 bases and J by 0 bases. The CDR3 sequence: CASSRGTGSLSYNEQFF. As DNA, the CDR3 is TGTGCCAGCAGCCGTGGGACAGGATCTCTCTCCTACAATGAGCAGTTCTTC.

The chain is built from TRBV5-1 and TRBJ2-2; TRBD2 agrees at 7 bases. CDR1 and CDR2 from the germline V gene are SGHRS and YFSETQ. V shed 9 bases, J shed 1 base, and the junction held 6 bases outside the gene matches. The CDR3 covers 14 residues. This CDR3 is CATSSGGNTGELFF. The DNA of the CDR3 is TGCGCCACTTCCTCGGGGGGGAACACCGGGGAGCTGTTTTTT.

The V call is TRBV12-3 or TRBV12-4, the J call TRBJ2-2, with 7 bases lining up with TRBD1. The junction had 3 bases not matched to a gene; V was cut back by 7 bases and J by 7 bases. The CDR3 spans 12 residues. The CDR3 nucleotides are TGTGCCAGCACACAGGGGAGCGGGGAGCTGTTTTTT. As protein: CASTQGSGELFF.

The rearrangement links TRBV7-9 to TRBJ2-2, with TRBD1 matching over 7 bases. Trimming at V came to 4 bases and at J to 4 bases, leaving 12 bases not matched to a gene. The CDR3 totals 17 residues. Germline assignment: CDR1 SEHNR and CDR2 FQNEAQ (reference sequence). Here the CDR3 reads CASSSLGGQKVTGELFF. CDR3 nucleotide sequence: TGTGCCAGCAGCTCTCTAGGGGGCCAGAAAGTCACCGGGGAGCTGTTTTTT.